Shown below are 27 T cell receptor beta chains from a single sample sequenced in a study of blood T cell repertoires in COVID-19. Assay: immunoSEQ multiplex PCR; the TCRdb copy retains only in-frame clones and omits some. The sample yields over 70,000 clones, about four fifths seen once. Sequencing was performed on peripheral blood. The receptors derive from a woman older than 75 with acute or convalescent COVID-19.

The V and J genes are TRBV7-9 and TRBJ1-2; 8 bases line up with TRBD1. The CDR3 runs 14 residues. Trimming cost V 5 bases and J 6 bases; bases outside gene matches: 8. The germline V gene has CDR1 SEHNR and CDR2 FQNEAQ (reference sequence). CDR3 sequence reads: CASSDTDRANGYTF. In DNA form, the CDR3 reads TGTGCCAGCAGCGATACGGACAGGGCCAATGGCTACACCTTC.

This clone was seen a handful of times. The chain carries TRBV27 and TRBJ1-1; D gene uncertain. Germline V gene lookup returns CDR1 MNHEY and CDR2 SMNVEV (reference sequence). The CDR3 is 15 amino acids. V was pared by 4 bases and J by 4 bases, with 16 bases between. CDR3 coding DNA: TGTGCCAGCAGTTCCTGGACTCCTCCGGGCACTGAAGCTTTCTTT. It specifies CASSSWTPPGTEAFF.

The chain has TRBV2 and TRBJ2-2; tentatively, D is TRBD1 (5 bases). This CDR3 contains 14 residues. The germline V gene has CDR1 SNHLY and CDR2 FYNNEI. V was pared by 6 bases and J by 5 bases, with 13 bases between. CDR3 DNA: TGTGCCAGCAGCCCTGACAGTCCGACCGGGGAGCTGTTTTTT. Its translation: CASSPDSPTGELFF.

The chain joins TRBV20-1 to TRBJ2-7, with 7 bases identical to TRBD1. CDR3 size: 13 residues. Germline trimming cut 3 bases from V and 5 bases from J; bases unmatched to any gene: 7. Germline-derived CDR1 and CDR2 are DFQATT and SNEGSKA (reference sequence). The CDR3 DNA reads as TGCAGTGCTAGTAGACAGGGTTACCACGAGCAGTACTTC. It is translated as CSASRQGYHEQYF.

This chain links TRBV2 with TRBJ1-6; no clear D. Germline values: CDR1 SNHLY, CDR2 FYNNEI. The CDR3 contains 16 residues. The germline V and J ends were trimmed by 6 bases and 9 bases, with 21 bases remaining between them. The CDR3 DNA sequence: TGTGCCAGCAGCGAACTGGAGAGGTTAAGCCCTTCACCCCTCCACTTT. Its protein product is CASSELERLSPSPLHF. Full variable domain (rest looked up from reference TRBV2 and TRBJ1-6): EPEVTQTPSHQVTQMGQEVILRCVPISNHLYFYWYRQILGQKVEFLVSFYNNEISEKSEIFDDQFSVERPDGSNFTLKIRSTKLEDSAMYFCASSELERLSPSPLHFGNGTRLTVT.

The genes are TRBV6-6 and TRBJ1-2; the D is unclear. Germline V gives CDR1 MNHNY, CDR2 SVGAGI (reference sequence). V shed 0 bases and J shed 8 bases, with 10 bases lying between them. CDR3 size: 13 residues. Written as DNA, the CDR3 is TGTGCCAGCAGTTACTCGAACCAGAAAGGCTACACCTTC. Its protein product is CASSYSNQKGYTF.

V and J are TRBV7-6 and TRBJ1-5; tentatively, D is TRBD1 (5 bases). This CDR3 is built from 15 residues. The V and J ends lost 3 bases and 5 bases respectively, with 14 bases between them. Looked up from germline, CDR1 is SGHVS and CDR2 is FNYEAQ. The CDR3 coding sequence is TGTGCCAGCAGCTTCGGTAGTACAGGCGATCAGCCCCAGCATTTT. Its protein is CASSFGSTGDQPQHF.

This clone is a singleton in its sample. The chain recombines TRBV30 with TRBJ1-2, with D unclear. Trimming removed 2 bases at V and 4 bases at J, with 11 bases between. The CDR3 covers 13 residues. Germline CDR1 GTSNPN, CDR2 SVGIG (reference sequence). The CDR3 region has the DNA TGTGCCTGGAGTATAGGAGGATTCTATGGCTACACCTTC. It is translated as CAWSIGGFYGYTF.

The chain joins TRBV7-3 to TRBJ2-1; D remains ambiguous. Deletions cut 1 base from V and 0 bases from J, with 16 bases between. Germline CDR1 SGHTA, CDR2 FQGTGA. The CDR3 runs 18 residues. The CDR3 DNA reads as TGTGCCAGCAGCTTAAGGGCAGAAGCCTTTAGCTCCTACAATGAGCAGTTCTTC. Its protein is CASSLRAEAFSSYNEQFF.

The chain is built from TRBV11-2 and TRBJ1-3; D possibly corresponds to TRBD1 (6 bases). The CDR3 length is 14 residues. The ends were cut back, 6 bases at V and 2 bases at J, with 11 bases in the middle. Per the germline V gene, CDR1 is SGHAT and CDR2 is FQNNGV. CDR3 protein: CASRINRAGNTIYF. The CDR3 bases are TGTGCCAGCAGAATTAACAGGGCTGGAAACACCATATATTTT. The full variable domain, with the rest looked up from reference TRBV11-2 and TRBJ1-3, is EAGVAQSPRYKIIEKRQSVAFWCNPISGHATLYWYQQILGQGPKLLIQFQNNGVVDDSQLPKDRFSAERLKGVDSTLKIQPAKLEDSAVYLCASRINRAGNTIYFGEGSWLTVV.

This chain links TRBV9 with TRBJ2-5, with 12 nucleotides matching TRBD2. Losses at the gene ends were 2 bases for V and 4 bases for J; bases not matched to a gene: 6. Germline CDR1 and CDR2: SGDLS and YYNGEE. The CDR3 has 16 residues. The CDR3 loop reads CASSVGLAGGAETQYF. CDR3 nucleotides: TGTGCCAGCAGCGTCGGTCTAGCGGGGGGGGCAGAGACCCAGTACTTC. Based on the CDR3 plus reference TRBV9 and TRBJ2-5, the full variable domain is DSGVTQTPKHLITATGQRVTLRCSPRSGDLSVYWYQQSLDQGLQFLIQYYNGEERAKGNILERFSAQQFPDLHSELNLSSLELGDSALYFCASSVGLAGGAETQYFGPGTRLLVL.

The chain joins TRBV10-3 to TRBJ1-2; D is ambiguous. In germline, CDR1 is ENHRY, CDR2 SYGVKD. V shed 3 bases and J shed 5 bases, with 13 bases lying between them. This CDR3 comprises 14 residues. CDR3 coding DNA: TGTGCCATCAGTGATCGGGGAGAAGGGTATGGCTACACCTTC. It is translated as CAISDRGEGYGYTF.

The chain recombines TRBV7-2 with TRBJ2-6; D ambiguous. Trimming removed 0 bases from V and 0 bases from J, with 6 bases in between. The CDR3 is 16 residues long. Germline V lookup: CDR1 SGHTA, CDR2 FQGNSA. Written as DNA, the CDR3 is TGTGCCAGCAGCTTAGCGAGGTACTCTGGGGCCAACGTCCTGACTTTC. This codes for CASSLARYSGANVLTF.

This chain links TRBV30 with TRBJ2-5; 8 bases map to TRBD1. The CDR3 length is 16 residues. The V and J ends lost 2 bases and 2 bases, in that order; junction bases with no gene match: 10. CDR1 and CDR2 from the germline V gene are GTSNPN and SVGIG (reference sequence). CDR3 in DNA: TGTGCCTGGAGTCCGGGGGACAGGTCGTTACAAGAGACCCAGTACTTC. Amino acid sequence: CAWSPGDRSLQETQYF.

A few counts support this clone. The gene calls are TRBV7-6 and TRBJ1-6, with a tentative D call TRBD1 (5 bases). CDR1 is SGHVS, CDR2 FNYEAQ, per germline. V gave up 1 base and J gave up 3 bases, with 7 bases separating them. The CDR3 spans 15 residues. The CDR3 region is CASSLGTNYNSPLHF. In DNA form, the CDR3 reads TGTGCCAGCAGCTTAGGGACAAACTATAATTCACCCCTCCACTTT.

V and J are TRBV18 and TRBJ2-1; 11 bases map to TRBD2. The CDR3 is made up of 17 amino acids. From germline, CDR1 is KGHSH and CDR2 LQKENI. V trimming: 4 bases; J trimming: 7 bases; junction bases outside the gene matches: 12. CDR3: CASSLASGRSGRNEQFF. In nucleotides, the CDR3 is TGTGCCAGCTCACTTGCTAGCGGGAGGTCGGGGCGGAATGAGCAGTTCTTC.

The V gene is TRBV27, the J gene TRBJ2-7; D perhaps matches TRBD2 (6 bases). V lost 6 bases to trimming and J lost 6 bases, with 24 bases between them. The CDR3 sequence is 16 residues long. Germline V gives CDR1 MNHEY, CDR2 SMNVEV (reference sequence). CDR3 in DNA: TGTGCCAGCAGCCGTACCCTAGCCGGGAGAAGGTTCGAGCAGTACTTC. It is translated as CASSRTLAGRRFEQYF.

The chain has TRBV6-5 and TRBJ2-1; D is perhaps TRBD2 (6 bases). Germline loops: CDR1 MNHEY, CDR2 SVGAGI. CDR3 size: 16 residues. Trimming removed 2 bases from V and 5 bases from J, with 16 bases in between. CDR3 bases: TGTGCCAGCAGTTACACCCCGGAGGGCGCCCACAATGAGCAGTTCTTC. As protein: CASSYTPEGAHNEQFF.

The rearrangement links TRBV19 to TRBJ2-2; TRBD1 agrees at 8 bases. There are 16 residues in the CDR3. The trim removed 4 bases at V and 1 base at J, leaving 5 bases unmatched. Germline values: CDR1 LNHDA, CDR2 SQIVND (reference sequence). This CDR3 is CASSSGTGVNTGELFF. As DNA, the CDR3 is TGTGCCAGTAGTAGCGGGACAGGAGTGAACACCGGGGAGCTGTTTTTT.

V and J are TRBV28 and TRBJ2-5; D unclear. Germline assignment: CDR1 MDHEN and CDR2 SYDVKM. V shed 3 bases and J shed 2 bases, with 4 bases lying between them. CDR3 size: 12 residues. The CDR3 protein is CASSFLQETQYF. The CDR3 DNA follows: TGTGCCAGCAGTTTCCTACAAGAGACCCAGTACTTC.

The V gene is TRBV29-1, the J gene TRBJ1-1, with 7 nucleotides matching TRBD1. Germline V gene data show CDR1 as SQVTM and CDR2 as ANQGSEA. CDR3 length: 13 amino acids. The trim removed 6 bases at V and 4 bases at J, leaving 8 bases unmatched. The CDR3 DNA sequence: TGCAGCGTGGGGGACAGAGGAGGCACTGAAGCTTTCTTT. This codes for CSVGDRGGTEAFF.

The CDR3 spells CASSKGQVNEQYF. CDR3 coding DNA: TGTGCCAGCTCAAAAGGACAGGTCAACGAGCAGTACTTC. The genes are TRBV18 and TRBJ2-5; TRBD1 aligns across 7 bases. The J call may be wrong; the DNA end is better matched by TRBJ2-7. CDR1 KGHSH and CDR2 LQKENI come from the germline V gene. The length of the CDR3 is 13 residues.

The V call is TRBV28, the J call TRBJ1-1, with 7 bases that match TRBD1. J was trimmed by 1 base and V by 6 bases; bases with no gene match: 5. The V gene's germline CDR1 is MDHEN and CDR2 SYDVKM. The CDR3 length is 14 residues. The CDR3 region is CASSVDRRNTEAFF. CDR3 DNA sequence: TGTGCCAGCAGCGTGGACAGGAGGAACACTGAAGCTTTCTTT.

The genes are TRBV30 and TRBJ2-3; no reliable D call. In germline, CDR1 is GTSNPN, CDR2 SVGIG (reference sequence). V was pared by 2 bases and J by 4 bases, with 7 bases between. The CDR3 runs to 12 residues. CDR3 nucleotide sequence: TGTGCCTGGAGTCCTTTATCAGATACGCAGTATTTT. As protein: CAWSPLSDTQYF.

V and J are TRBV18 and TRBJ2-3; possibly TRBD2 for D (5 bases). Trimming took off 3 bases at V and 2 bases at J, with 18 bases between the two ends. This CDR3 is 17 amino acids long. Per the germline V gene, CDR1 is KGHSH and CDR2 is LQKENI. The CDR3 sequence is CASSPIAGHLDTDTQYF. The CDR3 nucleotides are TGTGCCAGCTCACCGATCGCGGGCCACCTCGACACAGATACGCAGTATTTT.

This chain uses TRBV7-2 with TRBJ2-1, with TRBD2 as a possible D gene (6 bases). The CDR3 sequence is 15 residues long. With 5 bases removed from V and 5 bases from J, the gap between germline ends came to 16 bases. Germline loops: CDR1 SGHTA, CDR2 FQGNSA. CDR3 nucleotide sequence: TGTGCCAGCAGCGGAGGGACTTCTCTACACAATGAGCAGTTCTTC. As protein: CASSGGTSLHNEQFF.

V gene TRBV12-3 or TRBV12-4 combines with J gene TRBJ1-6; D is uncertain. V lost 3 bases and J 14 bases, leaving 14 bases between the germline ends. The CDR3 has 13 residues. CDR3 bases: TGTGCCAGCAGTTTGGGCAGCGGGGTTACCCTCCACTTT. The encoded protein is CASSLGSGVTLHF.